This TCR beta chain stems from a study of CD8 T cells in ankylosing spondylitis (dated by TCRdb to about 2017). About the investigation overall: To find TCR variants linked to disease, the study profiled T cell receptor beta repertoires in ankylosing spondylitis patients and healthy donors. The whole study cohort included 108 healthy donors and 25 ankylosing spondylitis patients. Peripheral blood samples were taken, and synovial fluid was additionally collected from ankylosing spondylitis patients.

Sequenced on an Illumina HiSeq 2500. Quantitative 5'-RACE with molecular barcodes was the method used to prepare the TCR beta libraries. Processing in the source paper ran as follows. A new computational method, built on a probabilistic model of VDJ rearrangement, was used to identify disease-linked TCR variants. TCRdb ran its own pipeline on the public reads, namely fastp trimming at Q25 and MiXCR clone calling, and kept in-frame beta chains. Here each entry gathers all rows of one CDR3 protein and keeps the most common genes and DNA. The V and J calls were determined by TCRdb, not by the authors. The sample contains under 300,000 distinct CDR3 sequences, about 10% of them found a single time. The ten largest make up less than 3% of the sample. Measured from the cysteine to the phenylalanine, the CDR3 is 13 residues long. Of the read, only the CDR3 DNA is kept; its 39 bases are in frame from base 1. The germline ends are 10 bases apart after V is trimmed by 11 bases and J by 0 bases. Taken from the germline V gene, the CDR1 and CDR2 loops are SNHLY and FYNNEI.

What the authors observed across the whole study: Blood from ankylosing spondylitis patients appeared to be characterized by a TCR beta motif made up of several highly homologous amino acid variants. Some of the motif variants had been reported before in the synovial fluid and blood of reactive arthritis patients, a finding that suggests common disease-initiation mechanisms. A CD8+ phenotype was shown by the disease-linked clones, which were found at relatively low frequencies in peripheral blood. According to the report, matched synovial fluid samples from ankylosing spondylitis patients were significantly enriched for the disease-linked clones.

At least ten counts were recorded for this clonotype. Its antigen has not been determined. Base qualities are not provided; no much larger clone lies one nucleotide away. The TCR originated in a male donor with ankylosing spondylitis or in good health (not recorded which). The sequence is built from TRBV2 and TRBJ2-2; the D gene assignment is ambiguous. Sequenced sample: blood, either unsorted or a sorted T cell fraction (not recorded which). The CDR3 reads CAREVTNTGELFF. The base sequence is TGTGCCCGAGAGGTTACGAACACCGGGGAGCTGTTTTTT. Full variable domain (CDR3 extended with the reference TRBV2 and TRBJ2-2 proteins): EPEVTQTPSHQVTQMGQEVILRCVPISNHLYFYWYRQILGQKVEFLVSFYNNEISEKSEIFDDQFSVERPDGSNFTLKIRSTKLEDSAMYFCAREVTNTGELFFGEGSRLTVL.